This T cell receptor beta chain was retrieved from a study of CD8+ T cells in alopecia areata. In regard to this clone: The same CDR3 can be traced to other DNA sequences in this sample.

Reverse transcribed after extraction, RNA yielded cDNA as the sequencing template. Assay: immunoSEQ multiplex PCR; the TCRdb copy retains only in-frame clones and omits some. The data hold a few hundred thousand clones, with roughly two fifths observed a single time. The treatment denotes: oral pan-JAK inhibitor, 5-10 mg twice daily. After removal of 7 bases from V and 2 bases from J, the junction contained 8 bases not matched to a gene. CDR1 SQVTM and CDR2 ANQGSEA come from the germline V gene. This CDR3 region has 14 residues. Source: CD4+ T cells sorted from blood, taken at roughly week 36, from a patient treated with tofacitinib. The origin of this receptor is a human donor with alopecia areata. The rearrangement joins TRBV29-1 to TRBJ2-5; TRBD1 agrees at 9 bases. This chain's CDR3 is CSASRDRVQETQYF. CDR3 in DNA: TGCAGCGCTTCCCGGGACAGGGTACAAGAGACCCAGTACTTC.